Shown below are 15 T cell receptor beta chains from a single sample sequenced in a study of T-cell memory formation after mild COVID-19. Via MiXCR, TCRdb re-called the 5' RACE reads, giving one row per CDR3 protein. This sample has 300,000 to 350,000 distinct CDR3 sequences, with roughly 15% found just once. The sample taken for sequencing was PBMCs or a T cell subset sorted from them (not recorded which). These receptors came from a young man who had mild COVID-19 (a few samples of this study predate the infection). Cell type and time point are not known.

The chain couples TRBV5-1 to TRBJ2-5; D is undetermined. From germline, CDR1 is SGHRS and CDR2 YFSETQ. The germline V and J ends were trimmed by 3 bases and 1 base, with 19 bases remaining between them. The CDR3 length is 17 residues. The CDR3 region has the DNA TGCGCCAGCAGCTCCCCGACTCGAGACCGAGCCCAAGAGACCCAGTACTTC. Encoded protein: CASSSPTRDRAQETQYF.

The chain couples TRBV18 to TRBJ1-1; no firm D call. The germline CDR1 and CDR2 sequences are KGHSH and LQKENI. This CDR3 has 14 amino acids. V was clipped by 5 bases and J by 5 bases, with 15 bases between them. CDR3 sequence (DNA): TGTGCCAGCTCATTCCAGGACGGGCGGACTGAAGCTTTCTTT. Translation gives CASSFQDGRTEAFF.

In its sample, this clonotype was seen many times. The CDR3 DNA sequence: TGTGCCAGCAGTTACGGACCTTGGGGAGCTTTCTTT. This sequence encodes CASSYGPWGAFF. The rearrangement joins TRBV6-2 or TRBV6-3 to TRBJ1-1; D unresolved. Germline CDR1 is MNHEY and CDR2 is SVGEGT. The V end lost 2 bases, the J end lost 10 bases, and 11 bases lay between the germline ends. The CDR3 totals 12 residues.

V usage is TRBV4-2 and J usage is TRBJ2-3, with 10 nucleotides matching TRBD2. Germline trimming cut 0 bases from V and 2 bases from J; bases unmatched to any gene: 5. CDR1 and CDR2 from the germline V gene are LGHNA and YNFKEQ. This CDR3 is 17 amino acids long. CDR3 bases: TGTGCCAGCAGCCAAGACAGGACTAGCGGATTCACAGATACGCAGTATTTT. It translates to CASSQDRTSGFTDTQYF.

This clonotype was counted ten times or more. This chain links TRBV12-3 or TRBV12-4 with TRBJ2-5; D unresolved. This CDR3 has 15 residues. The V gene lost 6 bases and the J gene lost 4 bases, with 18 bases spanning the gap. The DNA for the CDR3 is TGTGCCAGCAGAGGCTCGGCTAAAACTGGAGAGACCCAGTACTTC. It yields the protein CASRGSAKTGETQYF.

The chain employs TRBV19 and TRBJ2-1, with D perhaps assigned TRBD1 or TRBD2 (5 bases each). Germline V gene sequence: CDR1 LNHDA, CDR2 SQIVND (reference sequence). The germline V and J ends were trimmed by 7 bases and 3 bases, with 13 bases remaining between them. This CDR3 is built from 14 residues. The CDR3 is CASTLGTVYNEQFF. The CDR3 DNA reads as TGTGCCAGTACCCTTGGGACGGTCTACAATGAGCAGTTCTTC. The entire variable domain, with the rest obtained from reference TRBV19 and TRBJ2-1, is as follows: DGGITQSPKYLFRKEGQNVTLSCEQNLNHDAMYWYRQDPGQGLRLIYYSQIVNDFQKGDIAEGYSVSREKKESFPLTVTSAQKNPTAFYLCASTLGTVYNEQFFGPGTRLTVL.

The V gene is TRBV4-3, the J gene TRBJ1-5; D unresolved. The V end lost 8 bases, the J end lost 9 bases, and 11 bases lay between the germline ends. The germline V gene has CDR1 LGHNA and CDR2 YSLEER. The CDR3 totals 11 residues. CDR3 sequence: CASGHTRPQHF. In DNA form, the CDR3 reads TGCGCCAGCGGGCACACTCGGCCCCAGCATTTT.

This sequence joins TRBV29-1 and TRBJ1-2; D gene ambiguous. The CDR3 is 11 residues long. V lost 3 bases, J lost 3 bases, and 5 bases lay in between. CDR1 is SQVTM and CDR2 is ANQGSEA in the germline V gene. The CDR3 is CSVEEDYGYTF. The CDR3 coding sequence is TGCAGCGTTGAGGAGGACTATGGCTACACCTTC.

The CDR3 DNA follows: TGTGCCAGCAGTTCTTGGACAGGGCGAGATGAAAAACTGTTTTTT. It translates to CASSSWTGRDEKLFF. V gene TRBV6-6 combines with J gene TRBJ1-4; 8 nucleotides align to TRBD1. Germline values: CDR1 MNHNY, CDR2 SVGAGI (reference sequence). V lost 4 bases to trimming and J lost 6 bases; unmatched junction nucleotides: 7. There are 15 residues in the CDR3.

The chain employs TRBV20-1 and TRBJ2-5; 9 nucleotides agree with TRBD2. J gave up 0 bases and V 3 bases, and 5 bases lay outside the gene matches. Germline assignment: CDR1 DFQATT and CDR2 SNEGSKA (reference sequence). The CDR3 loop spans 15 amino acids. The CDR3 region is CSARAASGDQETQYF. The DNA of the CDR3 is TGCAGTGCTAGGGCAGCTAGCGGGGACCAAGAGACCCAGTACTTC.

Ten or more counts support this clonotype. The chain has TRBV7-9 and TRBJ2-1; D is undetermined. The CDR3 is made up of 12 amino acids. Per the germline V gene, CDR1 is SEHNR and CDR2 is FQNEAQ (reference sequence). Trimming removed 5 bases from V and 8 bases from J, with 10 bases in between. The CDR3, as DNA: TGTGCCAGCAGCCCCGGAAAGGATGAGCAGTTCTTC. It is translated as CASSPGKDEQFF.

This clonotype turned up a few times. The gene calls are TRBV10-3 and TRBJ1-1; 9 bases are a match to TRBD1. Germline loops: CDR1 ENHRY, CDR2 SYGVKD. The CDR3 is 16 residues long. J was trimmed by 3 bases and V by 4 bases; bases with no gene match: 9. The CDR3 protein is CAISGVTGGSHTEAFF. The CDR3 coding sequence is TGTGCCATCAGTGGGGTGACAGGGGGATCGCACACTGAAGCTTTCTTT.

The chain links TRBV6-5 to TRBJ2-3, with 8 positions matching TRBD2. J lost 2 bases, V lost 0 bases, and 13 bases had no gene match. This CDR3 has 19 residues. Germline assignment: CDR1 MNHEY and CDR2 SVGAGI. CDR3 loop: CASSYSFHEAGEYTDTQYF. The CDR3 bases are TGTGCCAGCAGTTACTCTTTTCATGAAGCGGGGGAATACACAGATACGCAGTATTTT.

In DNA form, the CDR3 reads TGTGCCATCAGTCAGCAAGAGACCCAGTACTTC. Amino acids: CAISQQETQYF. V and J are TRBV10-3 and TRBJ2-5, with D unclear. In germline, CDR1 is ENHRY, CDR2 SYGVKD. The CDR3 totals 11 residues. V was trimmed by 5 bases and J by 2 bases, leaving 3 bases between them.

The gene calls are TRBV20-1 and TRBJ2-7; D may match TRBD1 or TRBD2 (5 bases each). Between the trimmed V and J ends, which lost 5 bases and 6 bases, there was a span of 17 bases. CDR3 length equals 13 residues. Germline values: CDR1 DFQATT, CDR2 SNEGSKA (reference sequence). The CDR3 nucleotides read TGCAGTGCTGGGGAAAGGGGACGTTTCGAGCAGTACTTC. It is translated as CSAGERGRFEQYF.